Listed below are T cell receptor beta chains from one sample, sequenced in a study of CD8 T cells in ankylosing spondylitis. TCRdb used MiXCR to reprocess the 5' RACE reads, holding one entry per CDR3 protein. In the table there are a few hundred thousand distinct CDR3 sequences, 8% of which are singletons. Sequencing was performed on blood, either unsorted or a sorted T cell fraction (not recorded which). Receptors originate from a male donor with ankylosing spondylitis. Both conserved end residues are part of each CDR3. Clone size is given for some rows only: seen once, a few or many times, or a class if the clone is expanded.

size	length	V	CDR3
few	15	TRBV2	CASSVTSGRRYEQYF
-	15	TRBV12-3/TRBV12-4	CASSRRQVSSYEQYF
few	14	TRBV28	CASSFYGGDTEAFF
-	15	TRBV18	CASSPNSVRDEKLFF
-	15	TRBV20-1	CSASVGELPYNEQFF
many	11	TRBV20-1	CSASSYNEQFF
few	16	TRBV7-2	CASSLVAAISGNTIYF
many	14	TRBV10-3	CAISRQGRRNEQFF
few	14	TRBV5-1	CASSFSGGVYEQYF
many	15	TRBV18	CASSGTGGSYNEQFF
many	15	TRBV29-1	CSVESGPLDTDTQYF
-	15	TRBV3-1	CASSQFPTSQETQYF
many	13	TRBV27	CASSFQAGDTQYF
many	18	TRBV2	CASSEFATSGSVSDTQYF
few	16	TRBV5-1	CASSPSWPPEGYGYTF
-	15	TRBV20-1	CSAPGLAGWHNEQFF
-	12	TRBV2	CASTAGAGHLFF
few	16	TRBV28	CASIGTSGRASNEQFF
many	14	TRBV27	CASSEAGGLGELFF
many	15	TRBV12-3/TRBV12-4	CASSLFRDRIYEQYF
few	16	TRBV20-1	CSAERGSGRAIDTQYF
many	9	TRBV29-1	CSVEAPRMF
many	15	TRBV12-3/TRBV12-4	CASRGSSPGTGELFF
few	13	TRBV5-1	CASSPEGTYGYTF
few	11	TRBV5-1	CASSINRGYTF
few	14	TRBV20-1	CSASQTDSYNEQFF
few	15	TRBV7-8	CASSSRGHANTEAFF
many	12	TRBV28	CASSRPNQPQHF
many	14	TRBV27	CASSRLGQQETQYF
few	14	TRBV30	CAWTKGVREDTQYF
few	16	TRBV18	CASSPMGQGAWDEQFF
many	16	TRBV20-1	CSARGPGQYSGNTIYF
many	16	TRBV27	CASSLLAGGGKNIQYF
many	16	TRBV15	CATSGWTSGSGDTQYF
-	15	TRBV7-9	CASSEGQARGGELFF
many	14	TRBV7-9	CASSGHTANTEAFF
many	12	TRBV5-1	CASSPTPTRRYF
-	15	TRBV3-1	CASSRRTGGNSPLHF
few	16	TRBV4-1	CASSQGWDRGNYEQYF
-	12	TRBV6-5	CASSYTTGGYTF
-	17	TRBV29-1	CSVEAMASGSVTDTQYF
few	15	TRBV5-1	CASSFGPTPGEKLFF
-	18	TRBV5-1	CASSLPLLAMSSYNEQFF
-	13	TRBV27	CASSRVESSEQYF
-	18	TRBV25-1	CASSVLREGLGVYNEQFF
many	14	TRBV7-9	CASSLRLGGEKLFF